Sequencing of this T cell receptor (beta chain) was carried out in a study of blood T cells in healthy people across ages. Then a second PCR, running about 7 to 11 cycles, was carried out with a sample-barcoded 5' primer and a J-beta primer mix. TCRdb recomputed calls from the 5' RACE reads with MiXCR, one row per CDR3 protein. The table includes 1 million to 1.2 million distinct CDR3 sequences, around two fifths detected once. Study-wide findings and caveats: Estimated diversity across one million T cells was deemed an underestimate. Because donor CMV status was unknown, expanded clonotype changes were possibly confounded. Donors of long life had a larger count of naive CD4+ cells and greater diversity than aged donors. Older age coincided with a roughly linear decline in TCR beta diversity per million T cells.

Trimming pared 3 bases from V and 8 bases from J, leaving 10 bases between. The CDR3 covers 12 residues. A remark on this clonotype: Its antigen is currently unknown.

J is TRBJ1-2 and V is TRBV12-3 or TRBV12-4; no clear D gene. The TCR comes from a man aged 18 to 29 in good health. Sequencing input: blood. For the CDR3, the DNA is TGTGCCAGCAGTTTGGTCGTGGAGGGCTACACCTTC. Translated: CASSLVVEGYTF.